This T cell receptor beta chain originates from a study of blood T cell repertoires in COVID-19. Study-level information: T cells, B-cell-depleted T cells, or PBMCs supplied cDNA or gDNA.

The germline V gene encodes CDR1 MNHEY and CDR2 SVGAGI. The J segment lost 4 bases and the V segment lost 10 bases, leaving 11 bases of the junction unmatched. The CDR3 is 15 amino acids. Assay: immunoSEQ multiplex PCR; the TCRdb copy retains only in-frame clones and omits some. The profile shows approximately 190,000 clones, roughly 82% of them singletons. V and J are TRBV6-5 and TRBJ2-3; 10 bases agree with TRBD1. The origin of this receptor is a woman aged 60-75 years with COVID-19, enrolled during active disease. Sample: peripheral blood. CDR3 residues: CATSTGTGVADTQYF. The CDR3 DNA reads TGTGCCACCTCGACCGGGACAGGGGTAGCAGATACGCAGTATTTT.